The 14 T cell receptor beta chains presented below share a single source sample, sequenced in a study of T cells in Graves' hyperthyroidism and ophthalmopathy. RNA transcripts yielded amplified TCR beta CDR3 regions. The primer set for the first-round RT-PCR of the TCR CDR3 was HTBI. TCRdb passed the multiplex PCR reads through MiXCR, listing each CDR3 protein once. The sample gives fewer than 550,000 distinct CDR3 sequences, roughly a quarter of which show up once; approximately 11% is in the top ten. The sequencing input was blood. The receptor source for this set is a woman in her 30s with Graves' ophthalmopathy.

This chain uses TRBV6-2 or TRBV6-3 with TRBJ2-7; 9 bases match TRBD1. This CDR3 is built from 11 residues. The germline V gene has CDR1 MNHEY and CDR2 SVGEGT. Trimming at V came to 10 bases and at J to 5 bases, leaving 3 bases not matched to a gene. The CDR3 reads CATRTGDEQYF. DNA for the CDR3: TGTGCCACCCGGACAGGGGACGAGCAGTACTTC.

This clonotype was recorded many times. This chain uses TRBV7-9 with TRBJ2-5, with TRBD1 as a possible D gene (7 bases). The V gene lost 3 bases and the J gene lost 3 bases, with 14 bases spanning the gap. This CDR3 comprises 15 residues. The germline gives CDR1 SEHNR, CDR2 FQNEAQ (reference sequence). In DNA form, the CDR3 reads TGTGCCAGCAGCTTGGGACGGGGGACAGAAGAGACCCAGTACTTC. This gives the protein CASSLGRGTEETQYF.

The CDR3: CASSYSSPREAFF. CDR3 nucleotides: TGTGCCAGCAGTTACTCGAGCCCCCGTGAAGCTTTCTTT. The gene calls are TRBV6-5 and TRBJ1-1, with no clear D. CDR3 length equals 13 residues. CDR1 MNHEY and CDR2 SVGAGI come from the germline V gene. The V and J ends lost 0 bases and 7 bases respectively, with 9 bases between them.

This clonotype was seen many times. The chain employs TRBV6-1 and TRBJ2-6; perhaps TRBD2 as D (5 bases). V lost 9 bases to trimming and J lost 4 bases, with 10 bases between them. Germline lookup yields CDR1 MNHNS and CDR2 SASEGT. The CDR3 totals 13 residues. The CDR3 DNA reads TGTGCCAGGAGGGAATCCGGGGCCAACGTCCTGACTTTC. Residues: CARRESGANVLTF.

In its sample, this clonotype was seen many times. The genes are TRBV11-2 and TRBJ2-2; 9 bases agree with TRBD1. Unmatched junction bases numbered 8, after V lost 2 bases and J lost 4 bases. This CDR3 spans 17 amino acids. Germline-derived CDR1 and CDR2 are SGHAT and FQNNGV. The CDR3 DNA is TGTGCCAGCAGCTTACTAGATACAGGGGGCAGCACCGGGGAGCTGTTTTTT. This codes for CASSLLDTGGSTGELFF.

J is TRBJ2-5 and V is TRBV2; 13 bases are shared with TRBD2. V lost 5 bases, J lost 4 bases, and 13 bases stayed unmatched. The V gene's germline CDR1 is SNHLY and CDR2 FYNNEI. This CDR3 is 18 amino acids long. The CDR3 protein is CASSQRGLAGERRETQYF. CDR3 sequence (DNA): TGTGCCAGCAGTCAGAGAGGACTAGCGGGAGAGCGGAGAGAGACCCAGTACTTC.

Points on this clonotype: The germline gene is not matched at one end of the junction; a read error may be the cause. The rearrangement joins TRBV15 to TRBJ1-2, with D hard to call. The CDR3 has 13 amino acids. Germline assignment: CDR1 LNHNV and CDR2 YYDKDF (reference sequence). The CDR3 protein is CATSGERRDGYTF. The DNA for the CDR3 is TGTGCCACCAGCGGAGAGAGGAGGGATGGCTACACCTTC.

CDR3 bases: TGTGCCGTGAACAGGGTCTCTAACTATGGCTACACCTTC. Its translation is CAVNRVSNYGYTF. The V and J genes are TRBV12-3 or TRBV12-4 and TRBJ1-2; possibly TRBD1 for D (6 bases). The CDR3 extends over 13 amino acids. V was trimmed by 11 bases and J by 0 bases, leaving 13 bases between them.

V gene TRBV6-4 combines with J gene TRBJ2-5; 8 bases are shared with TRBD2. Trimming removed 7 bases from V and 5 bases from J; junction bases left unmatched: 6. CDR3 length: 13 residues. The germline gives CDR1 MRHNA, CDR2 SNTAGT. CDR3 bases: TGTGCCAGCACCGCGGGGGGCAAGGAGACCCAGTACTTC. The encoded protein is CASTAGGKETQYF.

Many counts were recorded for this clonotype. The gene calls are TRBV6-5 and TRBJ1-2; the D is unclear. The V and J ends lost 0 bases and 7 bases respectively, with 9 bases between them. The CDR3 runs 13 residues. Per the germline V gene, CDR1 is MNHEY and CDR2 is SVGAGI. The CDR3 DNA is TGTGCCAGCAGTTACTCGGGGAGCGGTGGCTACACCTTC. Translating it yields CASSYSGSGGYTF.

This clonotype was seen at least ten times. The V call is TRBV29-1, the J call TRBJ1-1; D is unresolved. From germline, CDR1 is SQVTM and CDR2 ANQGSEA. Between the trimmed V and J ends, which lost 7 bases and 4 bases, there was a span of 16 bases. CDR3 length equals 13 residues. The CDR3 reads CSATRTRGTEAFF. Written as DNA, the CDR3 is TGCAGCGCCACACGGACTCGAGGCACTGAAGCTTTCTTT.

This clonotype was recorded a few times. The chain combines TRBV6-5 with TRBJ1-1; D is unclear. Deletions cut 0 bases from V and 4 bases from J, with 15 bases between. The germline CDR1 and CDR2 sequences are MNHEY and SVGAGI. This CDR3 contains 16 residues. Here the CDR3 DNA reads TGTGCCAGCAGTTACTCTACATTCTCATGGGGCACTGAAGCTTTCTTT. This gives the protein CASSYSTFSWGTEAFF.

This clonotype was recorded many times. The gene calls are TRBV12-3 or TRBV12-4 and TRBJ1-2; TRBD1 agrees at 9 bases. V was pared by 4 bases and J by 8 bases, with 11 bases of the junction left unmatched. The length of the CDR3 is 15 residues. CDR3 in DNA: TGTGCCAGCAGTTCGCACAGGGGGCGCGGGGAAGGCTACACCTTC. The encoded protein is CASSSHRGRGEGYTF.

This clonotype appeared many times. The rearrangement links TRBV30 to TRBJ2-7; 15 bases are shared with TRBD2. Germline assignment: CDR1 GTSNPN and CDR2 SVGIG (reference sequence). The V gene end was trimmed by 5 bases and the J gene end by 6 bases; junction bases not matched to a gene: 8. The CDR3 contains 15 residues. CDR3 loop: CAWSRTSGGASEQYF. CDR3 nucleotides: TGTGCCTGGTCTCGGACTAGCGGGGGGGCCTCCGAGCAGTACTTC.